The text below deals with one T cell receptor (beta chain). In terms of age and location, participants ranged from roughly 18 to 100 years and lived in approximately 26 US areas. The study assigned cohorts using participant-reported clinical history. This sample was taken from a study of blood T cell repertoires in COVID-19. Study at large: The United States, Italy and Spain supplied acute and convalescent COVID-19 samples. T cells, B-cell-depleted T cells, or PBMCs provided the cDNA or gDNA that served as material.

The V and J ends lost 6 bases and 3 bases respectively, with 15 bases between them. Germline CDR1 reads WNHNN; CDR2 reads SYGVQD (reference sequence). CDR3 length equals 15 residues. Generated by immunoSEQ multiplex PCR, the TCRdb table keeps only in-frame clones and is missing some. The table records 150,000 to 200,000 clones, 80% of them present only once. V and J are TRBV10-1 and TRBJ1-3, with D possibly TRBD1 on 5 matching bases. The source material was PBMCs or T cells enriched from blood (not recorded which). The TCR originated in a middle-aged man who had recovered from COVID-19. CDR3 residues: CASRGDSEGGNTIYF. The DNA for the CDR3 is TGCGCCAGCAGGGGGGACTCCGAGGGTGGAAACACCATATATTTT.